This is a list of T cell receptor beta chains from one sample in a study of T cell changes during pregnancy in multiple sclerosis. The protocol was immunoSEQ multiplex PCR, while the TCRdb copy is restricted to in-frame clones and leaves out a portion. In the table there are around 92,000 clones, around 92% of which are singletons. Sequencing used peripheral blood, obtained in the third trimester of pregnancy. Receptors originate from a female donor with multiple sclerosis, enrolled in a pregnancy study. CDR3s include the opening cysteine and the closing phenylalanine or tryptophan. A D gene is named only where the DNA matches it firmly. The size entry is marked missing in some rows and otherwise reads once, few, many or a size class.

TRBJ2-1,18,-,TRBD2,TRBV5-1,TGCGCCAGCAGCTTGGGACTAGCGGGAGTTATCGGCCGAGGGTTGCAGTTCTTC,CASSLGLAGVIGRGLQFF
TRBJ1-5,15,few,-,TRBV27,TGTGCCAGCAGAAAGGGAGGGGATAGCAATCAGCCCCAGCATTTT,CASRKGGDSNQPQHF
TRBJ2-2,14,-,-,TRBV5-1,TGCGCCAGCAGCACTGGCCGGGTTATCGGGGAGCTGTTTTTT,CASSTGRVIGELFF
TRBJ2-7,15,-,TRBD1,TRBV14,TGTGCCAGCAGCCATCCGGGACAGGGAGCTTACGAGCAGTACTTC,CASSHPGQGAYEQYF
TRBJ2-7,15,-,TRBD2,TRBV19,TGTGCCAGTAGCGGGGCGGGGACTAGCGGCTACGAGCAGTACTTC,CASSGAGTSGYEQYF
TRBJ2-7,11,-,-,TRBV21-1,TGTGCCAGCCCGCCACGGGACGAGCAGTACTTC,CASPPRDEQYF
TRBJ1-4,15,-,TRBD1,TRBV7-2,TGTGCCAGCAGCCTCGGAGGGACAGGTGGAGAAAAACTGTTTTTT,CASSLGGTGGEKLFF
TRBJ2-5,16,-,-,TRBV11-2,TGTGCCAGCAGCTTGGTTTCTGCCTACCCCGGGGAGACCCAGTACTTC,CASSLVSAYPGETQYF
TRBJ1-1,12,-,-,TRBV28,TGTGCCAGCAGAGGGACTTACACTGAAGCTTTCTTT,CASRGTYTEAFF
TRBJ2-7,16,-,-,TRBV28,TGTGCCAGCAGTTTGGTCCGGGTCCCCGATCCCCACGAGCAGTACTTC,CASSLVRVPDPHEQYF
TRBJ2-1,16,-,TRBD2,TRBV27,TGTGCCAGCAGCCGACCGGGACTAGGGGGCTACAATGAGCAGTTCTTC,CASSRPGLGGYNEQFF
TRBJ1-1,14,-,-,TRBV6-4,TGTGCCAGCAGTGACTCGTCCGTGAACACTGAAGCTTTCTTT,CASSDSSVNTEAFF
TRBJ1-5,13,-,-,TRBV29-1,TGCAGCGTCCCGGGGAGGGCGCATCAGCCCCAGCATTTT,CSVPGRAHQPQHF
TRBJ2-5,11,once,-,TRBV7-2,TGTGCCAGCAGCTTGGGAGTGACCCAGTACTTC,CASSLGVTQYF
TRBJ1-4,16,-,-,TRBV11-2,TGTGCCAGCAGCTGGTCACGGGGGGGGACCGGCGAAAAACTGTTTTTT,CASSWSRGGTGEKLFF
TRBJ2-5,16,-,TRBD1,TRBV28,TGTGCCAGCAGAACGACGGACAGGGGGCCCCAAGAGACCCAGTACTTC,CASRTTDRGPQETQYF
TRBJ1-1,13,-,-,TRBV29-1,TGCAGCGTGACTGAACGCCAGGGTGGCCCAGCTTTCTTT,CSVTERQGGPAFF
TRBJ2-1,13,-,-,TRBV25-1,TGTGCCAGCAGTGAATCGGGTTTAAATGAGCAGTTCTTC,CASSESGLNEQFF
TRBJ2-7,14,-,TRBD1,TRBV2,TGTGCCAGCAGAAATGGACAGGGACTCTACGAGCAGTACTTC,CASRNGQGLYEQYF
TRBJ1-4,15,-,-,TRBV27,TGTGCCAGCAGTTTATGGGCACGTTCGAACGAAAAACTGTTTTTT,CASSLWARSNEKLFF
TRBJ1-1,13,-,-,TRBV2,TGTGCCAGCAGGGCCGGGGGGAACACTGAAGCTTTCTTT,CASRAGGNTEAFF
TRBJ1-5,15,-,TRBD1,TRBV5-4,TGTGCCAGCAGCAAAGGGACAGCTCCTAATCAGCCCCAGCATTTT,CASSKGTAPNQPQHF
TRBJ1-2,13,once,-,TRBV28,TGTGCCAGCAGAACCGGGACTAACTATGGCTACACCTTC,CASRTGTNYGYTF
TRBJ2-3,16,-,TRBD1,TRBV5-1,TGCGCCAGCAGCTTAGCCGGGACAGGGGTTTCAGATACGCAGTATTTT,CASSLAGTGVSDTQYF
TRBJ2-3,13,-,-,TRBV5-1,TGCGCCAGCAGCGAGAGAACCACAGATACGCAGTATTTT,CASSERTTDTQYF
TRBJ2-7,17,-,TRBD1,TRBV7-9,TGTGCCAGCAGCTTAGGTCCGCTCAGGGGGCCCGGGTACGAGCAGTACTTC,CASSLGPLRGPGYEQYF
TRBJ2-5,15,-,-,TRBV28,TGTGCCAGCAGTTGGACAGTCGTATCCCAAGAGACCCAGTACTTC,CASSWTVVSQETQYF